A single sample gave rise to the 5 T cell receptor beta chains below, sequenced in a study of cytomegalovirus exposure and HLA in healthy donors. PCR involved 60 Vbeta and 13 Jbeta primers. Sequencing used immunoSEQ multiplex PCR; TCRdb keeps in-frame clones, though not all of them. Found here are 100,000 to 150,000 clones; the top ten clones hold around 2.2%. Sequencing used PBMCs. Receptors originate from a man aged 40-50 years in good health and CMV-seronegative.

The chain joins TRBV28 to TRBJ2-1, with D hard to call. In germline, CDR1 is MDHEN, CDR2 SYDVKM. The CDR3 runs to 12 residues. Trimming cost V 4 bases and J 9 bases, with 10 bases left between them. CDR3 DNA: TGTGCCAGCAGTTCAAGCCTAACTGAGCAGTTCTTC. This translates into CASSSSLTEQFF. Combining the CDR3 with reference TRBV28 and TRBJ2-1 gives the whole variable domain DVKVTQSSRYLVKRTGEKVFLECVQDMDHENMFWYRQDPGLGLRLIYFSYDVKMKEKGDIPEGYSVSREKKERFSLILESASTNQTSMYLCASSSSLTEQFFGPGTRLTVL.

This chain links TRBV7-9 with TRBJ2-5; TRBD1 is a possible D gene (5 bases). Germline V gives CDR1 SEHNR, CDR2 FQNEAQ (reference sequence). This CDR3 has 16 residues. V lost 5 bases to trimming and J lost 5 bases, with 21 bases between them. Here the CDR3 DNA reads TGTGCCAGCAGCCCCCGACAGCACCTCCTGGGTGAGACCCAGTACTTC. Residues: CASSPRQHLLGETQYF.

The chain combines TRBV19 with TRBJ2-7; D is unclear. From germline, CDR1 is LNHDA and CDR2 SQIVND (reference sequence). The CDR3 sequence is 13 residues long. The V end was cut by 3 bases, the J end by 2 bases, with 8 bases between. The DNA of the CDR3 is TGTGCCAGTAGTATTGGCCCCCCCTACGAGCAGTACTTC. This encodes CASSIGPPYEQYF.

V gene TRBV6-1 combines with J gene TRBJ2-3; TRBD2 agrees at 10 bases. V lost 1 base to trimming and J lost 7 bases; unmatched junction nucleotides: 14. The CDR3 runs to 18 residues. Germline V lookup: CDR1 MNHNS, CDR2 SASEGT. The CDR3 is CASSEVPGSLAGDNTQYF. The CDR3 DNA reads TGTGCCAGCAGTGAAGTGCCCGGGAGTCTAGCGGGAGATAATACGCAGTATTTT.

The chain recombines TRBV5-4 with TRBJ1-2; the D gene is possibly TRBD1 (6 bases). The length of the CDR3 is 14 residues. In germline, CDR1 is SGHNT, CDR2 YYREEE (reference sequence). Between the trimmed V and J ends, which lost 3 bases and 3 bases, there was a span of 12 bases. CDR3 coding DNA: TGTGCCAGCAGCTCCATGAACAGGGACTATGGCTACACCTTC. Amino acid sequence: CASSSMNRDYGYTF.